The present TCR beta chain was sequenced within a study of CD8 T cells in ankylosing spondylitis. General study results and limits: Earlier studies detected some motif variants in reactive arthritis synovial fluid and blood. A motif of fewer than ten highly homologous TCR beta variants was seen as apparently characteristic of ankylosing spondylitis blood. Matched synovial fluid from ankylosing spondylitis patients was reported to be enriched for disease-linked clones.

TCRdb independently ran MiXCR on the 5' RACE reads; one entry per CDR3 protein. Altogether 250,000 or so distinct CDR3 sequences are present, more than 9% being singletons, with the ten largest covering around 2.6%. This clonotype was found many times. Its antigen is not identified. This CDR3 spans 18 amino acids. Germline CDR1 is SGHRS and CDR2 is YFSETQ. The ends were cut back, 7 bases at V and 5 bases at J, with 28 bases in the middle. The chain recombines TRBV5-1 with TRBJ2-1, with a possible D match to TRBD2 (9 bases). The sequence was collected from a male donor with ankylosing spondylitis or in good health (not recorded which). The sequenced sample was blood, either unsorted or a sorted T cell fraction (not recorded which). The CDR3 sequence is CASGTPQGGSGGDNEQFF. DNA of the CDR3: TGCGCCAGCGGTACCCCACAGGGGGGTAGCGGGGGAGACAATGAGCAGTTCTTC.